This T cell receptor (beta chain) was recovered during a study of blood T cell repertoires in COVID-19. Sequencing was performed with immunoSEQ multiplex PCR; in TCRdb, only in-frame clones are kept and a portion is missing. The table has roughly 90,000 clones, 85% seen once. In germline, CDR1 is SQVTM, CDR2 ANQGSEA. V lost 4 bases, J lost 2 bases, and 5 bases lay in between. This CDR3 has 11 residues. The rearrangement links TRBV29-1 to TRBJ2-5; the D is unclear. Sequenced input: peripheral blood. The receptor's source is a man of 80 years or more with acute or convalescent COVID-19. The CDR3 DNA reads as TGCAGCGTTGCCCAGCAAGAGACCCAGTACTTC. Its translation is CSVAQQETQYF.